This paragraph reports one T cell receptor beta chain. The antigen is undetermined. The data are from a study of immune heterogeneity within non-small cell lung tumors. Bulk tumor genomic DNA was the template, and each sample received roughly 590 ng. The authors collected several far-apart biopsies from each primary tumor during surgery. The patients were newly diagnosed with non-small cell lung cancer, had not been treated, and had curative surgery. The germline V gene encodes CDR1 SGHTA and CDR2 FQGNSA. This CDR3 is 13 amino acids long. Trimming cost V 8 bases and J 3 bases, with 11 bases left between them. Notes on the study in general: Local tumor mutational burden, with an R of about 0.34, correlated moderately but significantly with local T-cell clonality.

Multiplex PCR relied on 32 V and 13 J primers to amplify TCR beta CDR3. TCRdb fed the multiplex PCR reads into MiXCR, producing one record per CDR3 protein. The sample comprises over 25,000 distinct CDR3 sequences, around 26% of which are singletons, and 3% to 4.5% rests with the top ten. This chain links TRBV7-2 with TRBJ2-1; the D gene could be TRBD1 or TRBD2 (5 bases each). The specimen sequenced was lung tumor tissue. The sequence came from a man aged 40-50 years with non-small cell lung cancer. The CDR3 here is CASGETDYNEQFF. CDR3 sequence (DNA): TGTGCCAGCGGGGAGACAGACTACAATGAGCAGTTCTTC.